Presented here are 15 T cell receptor beta chains from one specimen sequenced in a study of T cells in Graves' hyperthyroidism and ophthalmopathy (dated by TCRdb to between 2018 and 2020). Libraries were prepared through multiplex PCR. Sequencing took place on an Illumina HiSeq 2000. The TCR beta CDR3 regions were amplified from the RNA transcripts. A first-round RT-PCR of the TCR CDR3 used the HTBI primer set with the Qiagen OneStep RT-PCR kit. TCRdb cleaned the public reads at Q25 with fastp, built clones with MiXCR and kept in-frame beta chains. Identical CDR3 protein sequences are pooled into one entry, listed with their most common genes and DNA. Recorded for this sample are a few hundred thousand distinct CDR3 sequences; around 14% of them occurred a single time. Over 15% of the sample goes to the ten largest clones. Material for sequencing was blood. Source of these receptors: a woman aged 18-29 years with Graves' hyperthyroidism.

This clonotype has a handful of counts. One end of the junction is discordant with germline, which a read error may explain. The chain couples TRBV11-2 to TRBJ2-1; TRBD2 matches 10 bases. Germline V gene data show CDR1 as SGHAT and CDR2 as FQNNGV. The CDR3 loop spans 18 amino acids. For the CDR3, the DNA is TGCGCCAGCAGCGGGGTAGCGGGAGGCTCGGGGGAGTACAATGAGCAGTTCTTC. This translates into CASSGVAGGSGEYNEQFF.

A word on this clonotype: Possible read error: a much larger clone is one base away. V is TRBV20-1 and J is TRBJ2-1; the match to TRBD2 covers 8 bases. Germline V lookup: CDR1 DFQATT, CDR2 SNEGSKA (reference sequence). The CDR3 has 15 amino acids. The junction had 8 bases not matched to a gene; V was cut back by 7 bases and J by 0 bases. DNA of the CDR3: TGCAGTGGGGGAGCGGGGGCCACCTCCTACAATGAGCAGTTCTTC. Translating gives CSGGAGATSYNEQFF.

This clonotype came up many times. V usage is TRBV2 and J usage is TRBJ2-4; TRBD2 matches 13 bases. This CDR3 has 16 residues. J was trimmed by 3 bases and V by 4 bases; bases with no gene match: 3. The germline V gene encodes CDR1 SNHLY and CDR2 FYNNEI. CDR3 DNA: TGTGCCAGCAGTGCGGGACTAGCGGGATACAAAAACATTCAGTACTTC. Translation gives CASSAGLAGYKNIQYF.

This clonotype was seen only a few times. V and J are TRBV3-1 and TRBJ2-1; D might be TRBD2 (6 bases). V dropped 1 base and J dropped 5 bases, with 15 bases sitting between them. Per germline, CDR1 LGHDT and CDR2 YNNKEL (reference sequence). The length of the CDR3 is 16 residues. DNA for the CDR3: TGTGCCAGCAGCCAAGTGGAACTAGCTTCGAACAATGAGCAGTTCTTC. It translates to CASSQVELASNNEQFF.

V gene TRBV7-3 combines with J gene TRBJ2-1, with TRBD2 matching over 10 bases. The CDR3 is 17 residues long. Per germline, CDR1 SGHTA and CDR2 FQGTGA. V shed 3 bases, J shed 1 base, and the junction held 6 bases outside the gene matches. For the CDR3, the DNA is TGTGCCAGCAGCTTCCGGACTAGCGGTTCTTCCTACAATGAGCAGTTCTTC. It specifies CASSFRTSGSSYNEQFF.

The chain recombines TRBV11-3 with TRBJ2-1, with D possibly matching TRBD2 (6 bases). CDR3 size: 15 residues. Germline values: CDR1 SGHNT, CDR2 YENEEA. V was pared by 2 bases and J by 2 bases, with 10 bases between. CDR3 residues: CASSLMTGAYNEQFF. In DNA form, the CDR3 reads TGTGCCAGCAGCTTAATGACGGGAGCCTACAATGAGCAGTTCTTC.

This clonotype was detected many times. V and J are TRBV7-2 and TRBJ2-1; tentatively, D is TRBD2 (5 bases). This CDR3 has 15 amino acids. The V gene lost 4 bases and the J gene lost 10 bases, with 20 bases spanning the gap. Germline CDR1 is SGHTA and CDR2 is FQGNSA. The CDR3 nucleotides read TGTGCCAGCAGCTATGGACTTCCCGGCGGAGAGGAGCAGTTCTTC. Protein: CASSYGLPGGEEQFF.

Ten or more counts support this clonotype. V usage is TRBV30 and J usage is TRBJ2-6; a possible D gene is TRBD2 (6 bases). The V end lost 0 bases, the J end lost 11 bases, and 8 bases lay between the germline ends. The CDR3 consists of 12 residues. The V gene's germline CDR1 is GTSNPN and CDR2 SVGIG (reference sequence). The CDR3 nucleotides read TGTGCCTGGAGTGTAAGCGGGTACGTCCTGACTTTC. Translating gives CAWSVSGYVLTF.

This clonotype showed up just a few times. The chain links TRBV13 to TRBJ2-1; D unresolved. This CDR3 has 15 residues. The germline V gene encodes CDR1 PRHDT and CDR2 FYEKMQ (reference sequence). V shed 7 bases and J shed 2 bases, with 15 bases lying between them. The CDR3 sequence is CASNQQLETYNEQFF. As DNA, the CDR3 is TGTGCCAGCAACCAACAGTTGGAAACCTACAATGAGCAGTTCTTC.

This clonotype was picked up a small number of times. The chain combines TRBV9 with TRBJ2-3, with TRBD1 matching over 8 bases. The germline V gene encodes CDR1 SGDLS and CDR2 YYNGEE. This CDR3 contains 18 residues. V dropped 0 bases and J dropped 9; count of bases not matched to a gene: 18. CDR3 region: CASSVEVDRGRGPQTQYF. In DNA form, the CDR3 reads TGTGCCAGCAGCGTAGAGGTAGACAGGGGTCGGGGACCCCAGACGCAGTATTTT.

This clonotype appeared many times. The J gene is TRBJ2-1, the V gene TRBV11-2; weak D call: TRBD1 (5 bases). This CDR3 is built from 16 residues. V was cut by 6 bases and J by 4 bases, with 19 bases left in between. Germline loops: CDR1 SGHAT, CDR2 FQNNGV. The CDR3 sequence is CASRLGWGGQYNEQFF. The CDR3 region has the DNA TGTGCCAGCAGATTGGGGTGGGGCGGCCAATACAATGAGCAGTTCTTC.

This clonotype was observed at least ten times. The rearrangement uses TRBV11-2 and TRBJ2-2; D gene uncertain. The CDR3 has 14 residues. V lost 4 bases and J lost 2, with 8 bases in between. Germline loops: CDR1 SGHAT, CDR2 FQNNGV. The CDR3 protein is CASSSSFNTGELFF. CDR3 DNA sequence: TGTGCCAGCAGCTCCTCGTTTAACACCGGGGAGCTGTTTTTT. The full variable domain, with the rest looked up from reference TRBV11-2 and TRBJ2-2, is EAGVAQSPRYKIIEKRQSVAFWCNPISGHATLYWYQQILGQGPKLLIQFQNNGVVDDSQLPKDRFSAERLKGVDSTLKIQPAKLEDSAVYLCASSSSFNTGELFFGEGSRLTVL.

In its sample, this clonotype was seen many times. V is TRBV10-3 and J is TRBJ1-4, with a possible D match to TRBD1 (6 bases). The V end was cut by 8 bases, the J end by 4 bases, with 14 bases between. Germline lookup yields CDR1 ENHRY and CDR2 SYGVKD. The CDR3 runs 14 residues. The CDR3 nucleotides read TGTGCCATCCGCGCAGGGGCGGATAATGAAAAACTGTTTTTT. Residues: CAIRAGADNEKLFF.

V and J are TRBV6-1 and TRBJ2-7; TRBD2 agrees at 7 bases. CDR1 MNHNS and CDR2 SASEGT come from the germline V gene. The CDR3 is 14 amino acids. V was clipped by 0 bases and J by 5 bases; unmatched bases: 4. The DNA of the CDR3 is TGTGCCAGCAGTGAAGCGGGAGGGCCCCACGAGCAGTACGTC. This translates into CASSEAGGPHEQYV.

This clonotype was detected many times. The J gene is TRBJ2-3, the V gene TRBV5-1; D gene ambiguous. The CDR3 consists of 15 residues. V lost 4 bases, J lost 2 bases, and 14 bases lay in between. The germline V gene encodes CDR1 SGHRS and CDR2 YFSETQ. The CDR3 spells CASSPRRQHTDTQYF. The CDR3 DNA reads TGCGCCAGCAGCCCAAGACGGCAGCACACAGATACGCAGTATTTT. Full variable domain (outside the CDR3, taken from reference TRBV5-1 and TRBJ2-3): KAGVTQTPRYLIKTRGQQVTLSCSPISGHRSVSWYQQTPGQGLQFLFEYFSETQRNKGNFPGRFSGRQFSNSRSEMNVSTLELGDSALYLCASSPRRQHTDTQYFGPGTRLTVL.